The rows below give T cell receptor beta chains drawn from one sample of a study of blood T cells in healthy people across ages. TCRdb called the 5' RACE reads again in MiXCR, with one record for every CDR3 protein. The data contain roughly 800,000 distinct CDR3 sequences, 58% of them seen just once; the ten biggest clones take up around 20%. The sequenced material came from blood. These receptors were obtained from a man in his thirties or forties in good health. The CDR3 runs from the conserved cysteine through the conserved F or W. The D gene is left open where the match is weak. Size tells how often a clone was seen (once, few, many) or the class of an expanded clone, and some rows leave it out.

>TRBV30|TRBJ2-5|TRBD1|14|NA
TGTGCCTGGGCCACCGGGACAGCGCAAGAGACCCAGTACTTC
CAWATGTAQETQYF
>TRBV7-9|TRBJ2-5|NA|16|medium-sized
TGTGCCAGCAGCACCCAACTAGCCCTAGGGGGAGAGACCCAGTACTTC
CASSTQLALGGETQYF
>TRBV20-1|TRBJ1-2|NA|11|NA
TGCAGTGCTAGAGGGGGTTGGGGCTACACCTTC
CSARGGWGYTF
>TRBV7-2|TRBJ1-4|NA|13|NA
TGTGCCAGCGGACCACAGGGTTTAGGAAAACTGTTTTTT
CASGPQGLGKLFF
>TRBV2|TRBJ2-7|TRBD2|15|NA
TGTGCCAGCAGAGCGTCACTAGCGGCCCCAGTTACCCAGTACTTC
CASRASLAAPVTQYF
>TRBV4-1|TRBJ2-5|NA|16|NA
TGCGCCAGCAGCCGCACGATGACAGGATCCGAGGAGACCCAGTACTTC
CASSRTMTGSEETQYF
>TRBV6-5|TRBJ2-5|TRBD2|18|few
TGTGCCAGCAGTTACTCGATAGGTAGCGGGGGAGAACAAGAGACCCAGTACTTC
CASSYSIGSGGEQETQYF
>TRBV12-3/TRBV12-4|TRBJ1-4|NA|13|NA
TGTGCCAGCAGTTTGGGGGTAGTTGAAAAACTGTTTTTT
CASSLGVVEKLFF
>TRBV7-9|TRBJ2-1|NA|13|NA
TGTGCCAGCTCACCAGTCAGCTACAATGAGCAGTTCTTC
CASSPVSYNEQFF
>TRBV6-2/TRBV6-3|TRBJ2-1|NA|14|NA
TGTGCCAGCAGTCCGAAGAGACTAGGCAATGTGCAGTTCTTC
CASSPKRLGNVQFF
>TRBV3-1|TRBJ2-1|NA|13|NA
TGTGCCAGCAGCCAGGGTGTCCGGGATGAGCAGTTCTTC
CASSQGVRDEQFF
>TRBV19|TRBJ1-5|NA|14|NA
TGTGCCGGGGGAGGGGGGAATAGCAATCAGCCCCAGCATTTT
CAGGGGNSNQPQHF
>TRBV6-5|TRBJ2-1|TRBD1|16|once
TGTGCCAGCAGTTCCCCCCGGGACAGGGATAGAAATGAGCAGTTCTTC
CASSSPRDRDRNEQFF
>TRBV5-6|TRBJ2-1|TRBD2|16|NA
TGTGCCAGCAGCATAGCGGGGGGGGGCTCCTACAATGAGCAGTTCTTC
CASSIAGGGSYNEQFF
>TRBV5-5|TRBJ1-2|NA|15|once
TGTGCCAGCAGCTTGGGAATCGAAGTAAAAGGGGGCTACACCTTC
CASSLGIEVKGGYTF
>TRBV5-1|TRBJ2-1|TRBD1|14|NA
TGCGCCAGCAGCTTTGGGGACAGAAACAATGAGCAGTTCTTC
CASSFGDRNNEQFF
>TRBV7-9|TRBJ2-1|NA|12|NA
TGTGCCAGCAGCCTTAAGAGAGATGAGCAGTTCTTC
CASSLKRDEQFF
>TRBV6-2/TRBV6-3|TRBJ2-7|NA|13|few
TGTGCCAGCAGTTTTGTAGGATCCTACGAGCAGTACTTC
CASSFVGSYEQYF
>TRBV28|TRBJ2-7|NA|12|NA
TGTGCCAGCAGCGTTTCGTACTACGAGCAGTACTTC
CASSVSYYEQYF
>TRBV18|TRBJ2-1|NA|13|NA
TGTGCCAGCTCAATCGAGTATAGCAATGAGCAGTTCTTC
CASSIEYSNEQFF
>TRBV3-1|TRBJ2-3|NA|14|NA
TGTGCCAGCACATCCACGCAGGGAGGAGATACGCAGTATTTT
CASTSTQGGDTQYF
>TRBV27|TRBJ1-1|NA|16|NA
TGTGCCAGCATAGATCGGACACCTTCACTGGGGACTGAAGCTTTCTTT
CASIDRTPSLGTEAFF
>TRBV12-3/TRBV12-4|TRBJ2-5|NA|13|NA
TGTGCCAGCAGCGACAGTTTTCAAGAGACCCAGTACTTC
CASSDSFQETQYF
>TRBV12-3/TRBV12-4|TRBJ2-5|TRBD2|15|NA
TGTGCCAGCAGTTTGACGGGGGGGACCCAAGAGACCCAGTACTTC
CASSLTGGTQETQYF
>TRBV20-1|TRBJ2-7|NA|13|NA
TGCAGTGCTAGCCGGGGGAGCTCCTACGAGCAGTACTTC
CSASRGSSYEQYF
>TRBV3-1|TRBJ2-5|NA|15|NA
TGTGCCAGCAGCCAAGCCGGGGTCGGCGGAGAGACCCAGTACTTC
CASSQAGVGGETQYF
>TRBV29-1|TRBJ1-6|NA|12|few
TGCAGCGCCTCCAATGGGGATTCACCCCTCCACTTT
CSASNGDSPLHF
>TRBV5-1|TRBJ2-7|NA|16|NA
TGCGCCAGCAGCTTGGTTAGCGGGACAGCAACCTACGAGCAGTACTTC
CASSLVSGTATYEQYF